This paragraph covers one T cell receptor (beta chain) sequence. The antigen is not known. These donors, healthy bone marrow donors, were studied. PCR was performed using 60 Vbeta and 13 Jbeta primers. Sequenced by immunoSEQ multiplex PCR; TCRdb stores in-frame clones only, minus some. The sample consists of 170,000 or so clones, roughly 84% of them appearing once. The data originate from a study of cytomegalovirus exposure and HLA in healthy donors. V was pared by 5 bases and J by 4 bases, with 20 bases between. Germline CDR1 reads MNHEY; CDR2 reads SMNVEV (reference sequence). CDR3 length: 17 residues. Whole-study findings and limits: Reportedly, cytomegalovirus status was diagnosed with high sensitivity and specificity. A later analysis found common viral pathogens apparently linked to several of the most significant clusters. Earlier findings revealed that most TCR beta V segments proved productive either about 87% or about 30% of the time.

The source is a boy younger than 10 in good health and CMV-seronegative. The sample consisted of PBMCs. The chain joins TRBV27 to TRBJ1-4, with D hard to call. CDR3 DNA sequence: TGTGCCAGCAGTCTCAATAAACCGGGTCCCTATAATGAAAAACTGTTTTTT. As protein: CASSLNKPGPYNEKLFF.